These 29 T cell receptor beta chains came from one sample sequenced in a study of identical twins. TCRdb re-analysed the 5' RACE reads in MiXCR, keeping a single row per CDR3 protein. The data show about 240,000 distinct CDR3 sequences, over 9.5% seen once. This sample also appeared in a second study, on yellow fever vaccine responses in identical twins.

The material sequenced was memory (CD45RO+) T cells sorted from blood. These receptors were obtained from a woman aged 18-29 years in good health.

Ten or more counts support this clonotype. The chain employs TRBV4-3 and TRBJ2-7, with D perhaps matching TRBD2 (6 bases). Germline V gene sequence: CDR1 LGHNA, CDR2 YSLEER. V shed 2 bases and J shed 5 bases, with 16 bases lying between them. This CDR3 has 15 residues. DNA for the CDR3: TGCGCCAGCAGCCAATCGGGGGAGGTGACGGACGAGCAGTACTTC. Residues: CASSQSGEVTDEQYF.

This clonotype was found many times. The rearrangement uses TRBV20-1 and TRBJ2-5; 10 nucleotides match TRBD2. Per germline, CDR1 DFQATT and CDR2 SNEGSKA (reference sequence). Trimming cost V 1 base and J 1 base; bases outside gene matches: 9. The length of the CDR3 is 17 residues. CDR3 protein: CSARGTATSGFQETQYF. The CDR3 DNA reads as TGCAGTGCTAGAGGGACGGCGACTAGCGGGTTCCAAGAGACCCAGTACTTC.

This chain uses TRBV9 with TRBJ1-6, with 9 bases lining up with TRBD1. The CDR3 runs 16 residues. J lost 5 bases, V lost 4 bases, and 7 bases had no gene match. Germline assignment: CDR1 SGDLS and CDR2 YYNGEE. CDR3 coding DNA: TGTGCCAGCAGCCCACAGGGGGCAAAGAATAATTCACCCCTCCACTTT. This encodes CASSPQGAKNNSPLHF.

V and J are TRBV7-2 and TRBJ2-3, with 7 bases that match TRBD1. The CDR3 has 16 amino acids. Germline CDR1 reads SGHTA; CDR2 reads FQGNSA. V shed 5 bases and J 4 bases; nucleotides not matched to a gene: 12. The CDR3 loop is CASSPSGQSYADTQYF. Written as DNA, the CDR3 is TGTGCCAGCAGCCCGTCGGGACAGAGCTACGCAGATACGCAGTATTTT.

This clonotype was counted many times. V is TRBV11-3 and J is TRBJ2-1; TRBD2 matches 11 bases. The CDR3 sequence is 18 residues long. Germline assignment: CDR1 SGHNT and CDR2 YENEEA. The V segment lost 2 bases and the J segment 7 bases; nucleotides outside the gene matches: 13. The CDR3 region has the DNA TGTGCCAGCAGCTTATGGGTGGGGGCTAGCGGGAGGATTAATGAGCAGTTCTTC. This encodes CASSLWVGASGRINEQFF.

The chain links TRBV20-1 to TRBJ2-7, with 9 bases aligning to TRBD1. Germline assignment: CDR1 DFQATT and CDR2 SNEGSKA (reference sequence). V lost 6 bases to trimming and J lost 6 bases; unmatched junction nucleotides: 9. This CDR3 region has 13 residues. The DNA of the CDR3 is TGCAGTGCACCGGGACAGGGTCCGGCCGAGCAGTACTTC. As protein: CSAPGQGPAEQYF.

This clonotype was counted a few times. V and J are TRBV9 and TRBJ2-1; TRBD1 is a possible D gene (7 bases). V was pared by 3 bases and J by 8 bases, with 18 bases between. This CDR3 region has 15 residues. Germline V gene sequence: CDR1 SGDLS, CDR2 YYNGEE. CDR3 sequence: CASSEGASAWHEQFF. CDR3 coding DNA: TGTGCCAGCAGCGAGGGGGCTAGCGCTTGGCATGAGCAGTTCTTC. The complete variable domain, with remaining parts taken from reference TRBV9 and TRBJ2-1, reads DSGVTQTPKHLITATGQRVTLRCSPRSGDLSVYWYQQSLDQGLQFLIQYYNGEERAKGNILERFSAQQFPDLHSELNLSSLELGDSALYFCASSEGASAWHEQFFGPGTRLTVL.

This clonotype was seen a few times. This rearrangement joins TRBV2 to TRBJ2-3; no firm D call. Per germline, CDR1 SNHLY and CDR2 FYNNEI. Trimming removed 5 bases at V and 0 bases at J, with 6 bases between. This CDR3 is built from 13 residues. The CDR3 DNA follows: TGTGCCAGCAGTCACCCCAGCACAGATACGCAGTATTTT. This gives the protein CASSHPSTDTQYF.

This chain joins TRBV5-1 and TRBJ2-2; possibly TRBD2 for D (6 bases). Trimming pared 0 bases from V and 6 bases from J, leaving 12 bases between. CDR3 length: 15 residues. Germline CDR1 reads SGHRS; CDR2 reads YFSETQ. DNA of the CDR3: TGCGCCAGCAGCTTGGCCCAGGGAGGAGCCGGGGAGCTGTTTTTT. Protein sequence: CASSLAQGGAGELFF.

This clonotype was seen a handful of times. This chain connects TRBV20-1 to TRBJ2-7, with 12 bases that match TRBD1. This CDR3 comprises 18 residues. The junction had 22 bases not matched to a gene; V was cut back by 6 bases and J by 7 bases. Looked up from germline, CDR1 is DFQATT and CDR2 is SNEGSKA (reference sequence). The CDR3 is CSADPGQGAFFGREEQYF. As DNA, the CDR3 is TGCAGTGCGGACCCGGGACAGGGGGCTTTTTTTGGACGTGAGGAGCAGTACTTC.

This clonotype has more than one count but fewer than ten. The chain links TRBV2 to TRBJ2-7, with TRBD1 identical over 11 bases. The V and J ends lost 3 bases and 6 bases, in that order; junction bases with no gene match: 13. The CDR3 consists of 17 residues. CDR1 and CDR2 from the germline V gene are SNHLY and FYNNEI. This chain's CDR3 is CASSDGTGGTRGREQYF. The CDR3 region has the DNA TGTGCCAGCAGTGACGGGACAGGGGGGACTCGAGGTCGCGAGCAGTACTTC.

This clonotype was found a few times. J is TRBJ2-7 and V is TRBV7-2; 9 bases agree with TRBD2. CDR1 and CDR2 (germline): SGHTA, FQGNSA. The CDR3 has 15 amino acids. Trimming cost V 5 bases and J 3 bases; bases outside gene matches: 8. The CDR3 DNA reads as TGTGCCAGCAGCCTAGGTAGCGGGGGCTACTACGAGCAGTACTTC. Protein sequence: CASSLGSGGYYEQYF. Looking up the rest from reference TRBV7-2 and TRBJ2-7 gives the full variable domain: GAGVSQSPSNKVTEKGKDVELRCDPISGHTALYWYRQSLGQGLEFLIYFQGNSAPDKSGLPSDRFSAERTGGSVSTLTIQRTQQEDSAVYLCASSLGSGGYYEQYFGPGTRLTVT.

This clonotype was observed a handful of times. This CDR3 reads CATSDRGGGGYQETQYF. Written as DNA, the CDR3 is TGTGCCACCAGTGATCGTGGCGGAGGGGGGTACCAAGAGACCCAGTACTTC. The chain is built from TRBV24-1 and TRBJ2-5, with D perhaps TRBD1 or TRBD2 (6 bases each). There are 17 residues in the CDR3. The V gene lost 3 bases and the J gene lost 0 bases, with 16 bases spanning the gap. CDR1 KGHDR and CDR2 SFDVKD come from the germline V gene.

The V and J genes are TRBV6-2 or TRBV6-3 and TRBJ2-5; no definite D call. Trimming took 1 base from V and 1 from J, leaving 7 bases between them. The germline CDR1 and CDR2 sequences are MNHEY and SVGEGT. This CDR3 comprises 14 residues. The CDR3 spells CASSYFQVQETQYF. CDR3 bases: TGTGCCAGCAGTTACTTTCAGGTCCAAGAGACCCAGTACTTC.

This clonotype was observed a few times. J is TRBJ2-7 and V is TRBV7-2; the match to TRBD2 covers 7 bases. The CDR3 is 14 amino acids. The germline gives CDR1 SGHTA, CDR2 FQGNSA. Trimming removed 0 bases from V and 9 bases from J; junction bases left unmatched: 8. CDR3 in DNA: TGTGCCAGCAGCTTAGCGGGGGGGGAAGCGCGGCAGTACTTC. Translated: CASSLAGGEARQYF.

This clonotype was seen more than once but under ten times. This chain connects TRBV29-1 to TRBJ1-1; D might be TRBD1 (5 bases). The V gene lost 4 bases and the J gene lost 11 bases, with 17 bases spanning the gap. The CDR3 extends over 12 amino acids. Per the germline V gene, CDR1 is SQVTM and CDR2 is ANQGSEA. CDR3 protein: CSVGGFGTEAFF. CDR3 bases: TGCAGCGTTGGGGGTTTTGGGACGGAGGCTTTCTTT.

Many counts were recorded for this clonotype. This sequence joins TRBV7-2 and TRBJ2-5; 9 bases are shared with TRBD1. The CDR3 is made up of 14 amino acids. The germline CDR1 and CDR2 sequences are SGHTA and FQGNSA. V lost 6 bases and J lost 3; bases outside the gene matches: 5. The CDR3 DNA follows: TGTGCCAGCAGATCCCGACAGGGGGAAGAGACCCAGTACTTC. It yields the protein CASRSRQGEETQYF.

This clonotype occurred a few times. The chain uses TRBV20-1 and TRBJ2-5, with D perhaps matching TRBD2 (7 bases). There are 13 residues in the CDR3. Germline V gene data show CDR1 as DFQATT and CDR2 as SNEGSKA (reference sequence). Trimming stripped 4 bases from V and 4 bases from J, with 13 bases between. CDR3 DNA sequence: TGCAGTGCTAAGGCCGGGGGGCGAGAGACCCAGTACTTC. Protein sequence: CSAKAGGRETQYF.

This clonotype has at least ten counts. The chain carries TRBV27 and TRBJ2-7; TRBD2 aligns across 9 bases. The CDR3 has 15 amino acids. V dropped 4 bases and J dropped 3; count of bases not matched to a gene: 7. The germline CDR1 and CDR2 sequences are MNHEY and SMNVEV (reference sequence). The CDR3 DNA reads TGTGCCAGCAGTTCACAGGGACTAGCCAACTACGAGCAGTACTTC. Protein: CASSSQGLANYEQYF.

This clonotype turned up a few times. V and J are TRBV18 and TRBJ2-2; a weak D match, TRBD2 (5 bases). Germline CDR1 reads KGHSH; CDR2 reads LQKENI. The CDR3 loop spans 16 amino acids. With 2 bases removed from V and 1 base from J, the gap between germline ends came to 11 bases. CDR3 nucleotide sequence: TGTGCCAGCTCACCATTCTCCAGCGGGAACACCGGGGAGCTGTTTTTT. It codes for CASSPFSSGNTGELFF.

The chain links TRBV20-1 to TRBJ2-7, with a tentative D call TRBD1 (7 bases). Trimming removed 0 bases at V and 3 bases at J, with 15 bases between. Germline V gives CDR1 DFQATT, CDR2 SNEGSKA (reference sequence). This CDR3 region has 15 residues. CDR3 in amino acids: CSAREGGTAYYEQYF. The CDR3 coding sequence is TGCAGTGCTAGAGAAGGCGGGACAGCATACTACGAGCAGTACTTC.

The chain links TRBV27 to TRBJ2-3; 8 nucleotides line up with TRBD2. This CDR3 is 18 amino acids long. The V gene's germline CDR1 is MNHEY and CDR2 SMNVEV (reference sequence). V lost 3 bases to trimming and J lost 0 bases; unmatched junction nucleotides: 11. CDR3 amino acids: CASSFISQRGPSTDTQYF. The CDR3 DNA sequence: TGTGCCAGCAGTTTTATTAGTCAGCGGGGGCCCAGCACAGATACGCAGTATTTT.

This clonotype was counted between two and nine times. This may be a read error: a much more frequent sequence differs by one nucleotide. V usage is TRBV7-9 and J usage is TRBJ2-7; D is unresolved. The germline V and J ends were trimmed by 0 bases and 6 bases, with 6 bases remaining between them. Germline V CDR1 and CDR2: SEHNR, FQNEAQ (reference sequence). The CDR3 has 12 residues. CDR3 bases: TGTGCCAGCAGCTTAGCCGGGTTCGAGCAGTACTTC. This encodes CASSLAGFEQYF.

This clonotype was found a few times. V gene TRBV30 combines with J gene TRBJ2-6; D not resolved. The germline V and J ends were trimmed by 3 bases and 2 bases, with 2 bases remaining between them. Germline CDR1 is GTSNPN and CDR2 is SVGIG (reference sequence). This CDR3 is 12 amino acids long. The CDR3 nucleotides read TGTGCCTGGAGCCCTGGGGCCAACGTCCTGACTTTC. Translation: CAWSPGANVLTF. The whole variable domain, remainder taken from reference TRBV30 and TRBJ2-6, is SQTIHQWPATLVQPVGSPLSLECTVEGTSNPNLYWYRQAAGRGLQLLFYSVGIGQISSEVPQNLSASRPQDRQFILSSKKLLLSDSGFYLCAWSPGANVLTFGAGSRLTVL.

The genes are TRBV11-2 and TRBJ2-3; D might be TRBD1 (6 bases). The CDR3 spans 14 residues. Trimming removed 7 bases from V and 7 bases from J, with 18 bases in between. Germline assignment: CDR1 SGHAT and CDR2 FQNNGV. The CDR3 here is CASTSGRGRHTQYF. CDR3 nucleotide sequence: TGTGCCAGCACCTCCGGCAGGGGTAGGCATACGCAGTATTTT.

Details on this clonotype: An end of the junction differs from the germline gene, which may be a read error. This chain links TRBV7-2 with TRBJ2-5, with 9 positions matching TRBD2. Germline lookup yields CDR1 SGHTA and CDR2 FQGNSA. CDR3 length: 15 residues. CDR3 loop: CANSLAGVEKETQYF. CDR3 sequence (DNA): TGTGCCAACAGCTTAGCGGGGGTAGAGAAAGAGACCCAGTACTTC. The variable domain in full, with the rest retrieved from reference TRBV7-2 and TRBJ2-5, is GAGVSQSPSNKVTEKGKDVELRCDPISGHTALYWYRQSLGQGLEFLIYFQGNSAPDKSGLPSDRFSAERTGGSVSTLTIQRTQQEDSAVYLCANSLAGVEKETQYFGPGTRLLVL.

This chain connects TRBV7-2 to TRBJ2-5, with 14 positions matching TRBD2. The CDR3 loop spans 17 amino acids. Trimming removed 5 bases from V and 5 bases from J; junction bases left unmatched: 10. Per germline, CDR1 SGHTA and CDR2 FQGNSA. CDR3: CASSPFWTSGGLETQYF. CDR3 DNA sequence: TGTGCCAGCAGCCCTTTCTGGACTAGCGGGGGGTTGGAGACCCAGTACTTC.

The chain combines TRBV7-9 with TRBJ2-7; the match to TRBD1 covers 10 bases. V shed 4 bases and J 3 bases; nucleotides not matched to a gene: 3. Per the germline V gene, CDR1 is SEHNR and CDR2 is FQNEAQ (reference sequence). The CDR3 has 14 residues. This chain's CDR3 is CASSSRTGGYEQYF. In DNA, the CDR3 is TGTGCCAGCAGCTCAAGGACAGGGGGCTACGAGCAGTACTTC.

This clonotype was observed a handful of times. V gene TRBV5-1 combines with J gene TRBJ2-6; TRBD1 is a possible D gene (6 bases). The CDR3 length is 17 residues. V gave up 4 bases and J gave up 0 bases, with 14 bases separating them. Per germline, CDR1 SGHRS and CDR2 YFSETQ. CDR3 nucleotides: TGCGCCAGCAGCCCGAGGACAGCCCTCTCTGGGGCCAACGTCCTGACTTTC. It specifies CASSPRTALSGANVLTF.